This TCR beta chain originates from a study of cytomegalovirus exposure and HLA in healthy donors. Study information: Findings of an earlier analysis included around 100 million unique TCR beta sequences from 170 million or so T cells.

Germline V gene sequence: CDR1 SGHRS, CDR2 YFSETQ. The CDR3 totals 14 residues. V was shortened by 5 bases and J by 11 bases, with 22 bases between the two germline ends. PCR used 60 Vbeta primers and 13 Jbeta primers. TCRdb's copy holds only in-frame clones and misses some; the assay was immunoSEQ multiplex PCR. Counted here are roughly 110,000 clones, under 80% occurring once; the ten biggest clones make up about 6%. This clone was picked up one time. Its specificity is unknown. Regarding the study as a whole: At a 0.05 false discovery rate, a later analysis found roughly 17,000 TCR beta sequences to be associated with HLA alleles. TCR beta chains associated with HLA were, in a later analysis, more clonally expanded than equally common others.

The TCR originated in a woman aged 45-59 years in good health and CMV-seropositive. The rearrangement links TRBV5-1 to TRBJ2-5; D possibly corresponds to TRBD1 (5 bases). Sequenced material: PBMCs. In nucleotides, the CDR3 is TGCGCCAGCAGTTCCGACAGCTCCGTTCTGGGGCAGTACTTC. The encoded protein is CASSSDSSVLGQYF.